There are a few counts of the clone carrying this T cell receptor (beta chain). This entry belongs to a study of beta chain features in type 1 diabetes. The authors reverse transcribed all of the isolated RNA, so sequencing captured expressed TCRB transcripts. Only in-frame clones appear in the TCRdb table, and some are missing; sequencing was by immunoSEQ multiplex PCR. Of around 190,000 clones listed, about an eighth are singletons. One heparinised draw of blood, averaging roughly 120 mL, came from each donor. V was cut by 5 bases and J by 6 bases, with 14 bases left in between. Looked up from germline, CDR1 is MDHEN and CDR2 is SYDVKM. The CDR3 has 14 residues.

This sequence joins TRBV28 and TRBJ2-4; possible D gene TRBD2, 6 bases. The TCR originated in a woman younger than 35 in good health. The source material was central memory CD4+ T cells from blood. The CDR3 nucleotides read TGTGCCAGCAGTCCGAGACTAGGAGGAAACATTCAGTACTTC. Protein sequence: CASSPRLGGNIQYF.